This record looks at one TCR beta chain sequence and its context. This entry is derived from a study of blood T cell repertoires in COVID-19. The junction had 5 bases not matched to a gene; V was cut back by 5 bases and J by 3 bases. The CDR3 spans 15 residues. CDR1 MNHEY and CDR2 SMNVEV come from the germline V gene (reference sequence). The authors' processing: Reference gene primers were amplified, and this amplification served to estimate nucleated cell counts. Profiled with immunoSEQ multiplex PCR; TCRdb holds only in-frame clones, not every one. The DNA gave D and trimming, while V, J and clone size come from that table. The data show fewer than 400,000 clones, with roughly 85% seen just once and roughly 3.9% held by the top ten.

This TCR came from a woman between 18 and 29 years old with acute or convalescent COVID-19. The rearrangement links TRBV27 to TRBJ1-4, with TRBD1 matching 8 bases. Source material: peripheral blood. The CDR3 coding sequence is TGTGCCAGCAGTCCAAACAGGGGGGCTAATGAAAAACTGTTTTTT. Residues: CASSPNRGANEKLFF.